The entry that follows covers one T cell receptor (beta chain) sequence. What it binds is not known. PCR used 60 Vbeta primers and 13 Jbeta primers. The data were produced by immunoSEQ multiplex PCR, yet TCRdb's version contains in-frame clones alone and is incomplete. Of about 160,000 clones in the sample, about four fifths were seen once. This sample is drawn from a study of cytomegalovirus exposure and HLA in healthy donors. Looking at the study overall: From donors who were HLA-typed, an early data release held about 85 million unique TCRs.

The CDR3 sequence is 14 residues long. The germline V gene has CDR1 LNHDA and CDR2 SQIVND (reference sequence). Trimming cost V 4 bases and J 1 base, with 10 bases left between them. Study-wide findings and caveats: In a later analysis, DRB1 alleles had the most associated TCRs; HLA-C alleles the fewest.

The chain carries TRBV19 and TRBJ2-5; a weak D match, TRBD2 (5 bases). The sample was PBMCs. The sequence was obtained from a man aged 25-45 years in good health and CMV-seronegative. DNA for the CDR3: TGTGCCAGTAGTAGTAGGAGGTTCCAAGAGACCCAGTACTTC. It codes for CASSSRRFQETQYF.